The rows below give T cell receptor beta chains drawn from one sample of a study of T cell repertoires in cytomegalovirus infection. MiXCR, run by TCRdb on the reads, gives a single entry per CDR3 protein. This table has about half a million distinct CDR3 sequences, approximately 46% appearing once. These receptors are not linked to any known antigen. Sequenced material: cultured PBMCs, taken from culture after CMV antigen stimulation. These receptors came from a human donor in good health (CMV status not recorded). Some clones in this sample may be carry-over from other donors' samples. The CDR3 runs from the conserved cysteine through the conserved F or W. A D gene is named only where the DNA matches it firmly. Part of the rows lack a size; the others show once, few, many or a class for expanded clones.

abundance | j_gene | v_gene | d_gene | len | CDR3nt | CDR3aa
NA | TRBJ1-2 | TRBV2 | NA | 13 | TGTGCCAGCACCCAGGGCTTTAACTATGGCTACACCTTC | CASTQGFNYGYTF
NA | TRBJ1-1 | TRBV7-4 | NA | 15 | TGTGCCAGCAGCCCCAGTTTGGGGGTTGGGACTGAAGCTTTCTTT | CASSPSLGVGTEAFF
few | TRBJ1-2 | TRBV7-6 | TRBD1 | 16 | TGTGCCAGCAGCCTCGGGCGTGGACAGGGGGCGGGAGGCTACACCTTC | CASSLGRGQGAGGYTF
few | TRBJ1-6 | TRBV12-3/TRBV12-4 | TRBD1 | 18 | TGTGCCAGCAGTCCCCACCGCGGTTGGGGACAGGGGAGTTCACCCCTCCACTTT | CASSPHRGWGQGSSPLHF
NA | TRBJ2-3 | TRBV2 | NA | 13 | TGTGCCAGCAGTGAATGGTACACAGATACGCAGTATTTT | CASSEWYTDTQYF
many | TRBJ2-1 | TRBV7-2 | TRBD1 | 15 | TGTGCCAGCAGCTTAGGGACAGGGTACAACAATGAGCAGTTCTTC | CASSLGTGYNNEQFF
few | TRBJ2-5 | TRBV6-1 | NA | 13 | TGTGCCAGCAGTGAACTAGGGGGGGAGACCCAGTACTTC | CASSELGGETQYF
many | TRBJ1-5 | TRBV7-2 | NA | 16 | TGTGCCAGCAGCTTAGCGGACACGCGACCGGGTCAGCCCCAGCATTTT | CASSLADTRPGQPQHF
NA | TRBJ2-7 | TRBV6-5 | TRBD1 | 18 | TGTGCCAGCAGTCGGAGTCCCGGGACAGGGACAGGGACCTACGAGCAGTACTTC | CASSRSPGTGTGTYEQYF
few | TRBJ1-2 | TRBV10-2 | TRBD1 | 13 | TGCGCCAGCGGGGGACAGGGGGCGTTGGGCTACACCTTC | CASGGQGALGYTF
few | TRBJ2-7 | TRBV7-8 | NA | 15 | TGTGCCAGCTTATTTGTCCCGGACAGCTCCTACGAGCAGTACTTC | CASLFVPDSSYEQYF
NA | TRBJ1-3 | TRBV6-1 | NA | 14 | TGTGCCAGCAGTGAAGCAGGGTGGCCCCCCACCATATATTTT | CASSEAGWPPTIYF
few | TRBJ2-3 | TRBV24-1 | NA | 16 | TGTGCCACCAGTGATTCCCGATGGGCAAGCACAGATACGCAGTATTTT | CATSDSRWASTDTQYF
few | TRBJ2-3 | TRBV7-2 | TRBD2 | 15 | TGTGCCAGCAGCTTAAGTAGCGGGTCCACAGATACGCAGTATTTT | CASSLSSGSTDTQYF
NA | TRBJ2-5 | TRBV4-1 | NA | 17 | TGCGCCAGCAGCCAAGAGGGGGCAGGGAGTAGCCAAGGGACCCAGTACTTC | CASSQEGAGSSQGTQYF
NA | TRBJ1-1 | TRBV10-2 | NA | 12 | TGCGCCAGCAGTGAAGAGGGATATTCAGCTTTCTTT | CASSEEGYSAFF
few | TRBJ1-6 | TRBV6-5 | TRBD1 | 17 | TGTGCCAGCAGTTACGGGACAGGGGGGACGCATAATTCACCCCTCCACTTT | CASSYGTGGTHNSPLHF
NA | TRBJ2-3 | TRBV20-1 | NA | 13 | TGCAGTGCTTTGGTTAGTAGCACAGATACGCAGTATTTT | CSALVSSTDTQYF
few | TRBJ2-7 | TRBV7-2 | NA | 13 | TGTGCTACCCAGGGTCCAGCGGCCGACGAGCAGTACTTC | CATQGPAADEQYF
NA | TRBJ2-1 | TRBV7-8 | TRBD1 | 18 | TGTGCCAGCAGCTTACATCCCTCCCCGGGACAGGATAGCAATGAGCAGTTCTTC | CASSLHPSPGQDSNEQFF
NA | TRBJ1-2 | TRBV20-1 | NA | 12 | TGCAGTGCTAGTAATGGGGTTGGAAGCTACACCTTC | CSASNGVGSYTF
NA | TRBJ2-1 | TRBV20-1 | TRBD2 | 13 | TGCAGTGCTCTACGGACTAGACACAATGAGCAGTTCTTC | CSALRTRHNEQFF
many | TRBJ2-5 | TRBV7-2 | TRBD2 | 18 | TGTGCCAGCAGCTTAGGGCTAGCGGGGTTGGGACACCAAGAGACCCAGTACTTC | CASSLGLAGLGHQETQYF
many | TRBJ2-5 | TRBV7-2 | TRBD2 | 16 | TGTGCCAGCAGCTCTAGCGGGGACGGGAGGCTGGAGACCCAGTACTTC | CASSSSGDGRLETQYF
few | TRBJ2-7 | TRBV7-2 | NA | 16 | TGTGCCAGCAGTTCCTCCCGCCCCGATGTCCTTTACGAGCAGTACTTC | CASSSSRPDVLYEQYF
NA | TRBJ2-7 | TRBV7-8 | NA | 15 | TGTGCCAGCAGCCCTACGAGAGTTAACTCCTACGAGCAGTACTTC | CASSPTRVNSYEQYF
NA | TRBJ2-5 | TRBV12-3/TRBV12-4 | TRBD2 | 15 | TGTGCCAGCAGTTACGCGGGGGGGCCCCAAGAGACCCAGTACTTC | CASSYAGGPQETQYF
NA | TRBJ1-1 | TRBV14 | NA | 13 | TGTGCCAGCAGCCACAGGTTGCACACTGAAGCTTTCTTT | CASSHRLHTEAFF
NA | TRBJ2-1 | TRBV6-2/TRBV6-3 | NA | 13 | TGTGCCAGCATTAGACCCCGGGGCAATGAGCAGTTCTTC | CASIRPRGNEQFF
NA | TRBJ2-1 | TRBV11-2 | NA | 12 | TGTGCCAGCACCTCGGGGGCCGTGAGGCAGTTCTTC | CASTSGAVRQFF
few | TRBJ2-5 | TRBV6-1 | NA | 15 | TGTGCCAGCATTCCAAATCCGGGGGTCCAAGAGACCCAGTACTTC | CASIPNPGVQETQYF
once | TRBJ2-5 | TRBV3-1 | NA | 13 | TGTGCCAGCAGTACGACTAGAGGCGAGACCCAGTACTTC | CASSTTRGETQYF
NA | TRBJ2-1 | TRBV14 | TRBD2 | 17 | TGTGCCAGCAGCCAAGATCCCACGGGAGGGGGAAACAATGAGCAGTTCTTC | CASSQDPTGGGNNEQFF
NA | TRBJ2-5 | TRBV6-1 | NA | 13 | TGTGCCAGCAGTCCCCGGCTCCCTGAGGCCCAGTACTTC | CASSPRLPEAQYF
NA | TRBJ2-7 | TRBV6-5 | NA | 12 | TGTGCCAGCGGACGGTCCGCCTACGAGCAGTACTTC | CASGRSAYEQYF
NA | TRBJ1-4 | TRBV7-2 | NA | 16 | TGTGCCAGCAGCTTAGGTGGGGGGTGGACGGGGGAAAAACTGTTTTTT | CASSLGGGWTGEKLFF
few | TRBJ2-3 | TRBV7-6 | NA | 13 | TGTGCCAGCAGCCCGGCCCCCCCAGATACGCAGTATTTT | CASSPAPPDTQYF
NA | TRBJ2-3 | TRBV27 | NA | 13 | TGTGCCAGCAGCCGGGGGACCGGGGGAACGCAGTATTTT | CASSRGTGGTQYF
NA | TRBJ1-2 | TRBV28 | NA | 15 | TGTGCCAGCAGTTCCCTTCTGGGGTTGGTTAGTGGCTACACCTTC | CASSSLLGLVSGYTF
NA | TRBJ1-1 | TRBV7-2 | NA | 13 | TGTGCCAGCAGCTTAAATTTCGACAGGGAAGCTTTCTTT | CASSLNFDREAFF
NA | TRBJ1-4 | TRBV2 | NA | 13 | TGTGCCAGCAGCGGACCGGGGAATGAAAAACTGTTTTTT | CASSGPGNEKLFF